A selection of T cell receptor beta chains follows, all from one sample in a study of response to subunit inactivated influenza vaccine. Via MiXCR, TCRdb re-called the RT-PCR reads, giving one row per CDR3 protein. This table holds about 650,000 distinct CDR3 sequences, roughly 14% found once. The input for sequencing was PBMCs from blood, taken 12 days after vaccination. All receptors derive from a man aged 45-65 years who received an inactivated influenza vaccine. Both conserved end residues are part of each CDR3. Each record gives: V gene, clone size, J gene, D gene, CDR3 protein, CDR3 DNA. D genes are given only for firm matches. Clone size appears in some rows only: once, few, many, or a class for an expanded clone.

V gene: TRBV18; clone size: -; J gene: TRBJ2-3; D gene: -; CDR3 protein: CASSALEMVSDTQYF; CDR3 DNA: TGTGCCAGCTCAGCACTTGAGATGGTCTCAGATACGCAGTATTTT
V gene: TRBV20-1; clone size: -; J gene: TRBJ1-1; D gene: -; CDR3 protein: CSARDITGNTEAFF; CDR3 DNA: TGCAGTGCTAGAGATATCACAGGGAACACTGAAGCTTTCTTT
V gene: TRBV7-2; clone size: -; J gene: TRBJ2-7; D gene: -; CDR3 protein: CASSGPGGSSYEQYF; CDR3 DNA: TGTGCCAGCAGCGGTCCTGGGGGGAGCTCCTACGAGCAGTACTTC
V gene: TRBV10-3; clone size: few; J gene: TRBJ2-7; D gene: -; CDR3 protein: CAISDIRTSDEQYF; CDR3 DNA: TGTGCCATCAGTGACATAAGGACAAGCGACGAGCAGTACTTC
V gene: TRBV14; clone size: few; J gene: TRBJ2-5; D gene: -; CDR3 protein: CASSQDWKETQYF; CDR3 DNA: TGTGCCAGCAGCCAAGACTGGAAAGAGACCCAGTACTTC
V gene: TRBV2; clone size: -; J gene: TRBJ2-1; D gene: -; CDR3 protein: CASGLVLSNEQFF; CDR3 DNA: TGTGCCAGCGGTTTGGTCCTATCCAATGAGCAGTTCTTC
V gene: TRBV2; clone size: few; J gene: TRBJ2-3; D gene: -; CDR3 protein: CASSGRRTDTQYF; CDR3 DNA: TGTGCCAGCAGCGGACGGCGCACAGATACGCAGTATTTT
V gene: TRBV30; clone size: few; J gene: TRBJ2-2; D gene: TRBD2; CDR3 protein: CAWKGLANTGELFF; CDR3 DNA: TGTGCCTGGAAAGGACTAGCGAACACCGGGGAGCTGTTTTTT
V gene: TRBV5-1; clone size: few; J gene: TRBJ2-1; D gene: TRBD2; CDR3 protein: CASSLWGGTENEQFF; CDR3 DNA: TGCGCCAGCAGCTTGTGGGGAGGGACGGAGAATGAGCAGTTCTTC
V gene: TRBV3-1; clone size: few; J gene: TRBJ2-2; D gene: -; CDR3 protein: CASSQRTVTGELFF; CDR3 DNA: TGTGCCAGCAGCCAAAGGACGGTTACCGGGGAGCTGTTTTTT
V gene: TRBV7-3; clone size: -; J gene: TRBJ2-1; D gene: -; CDR3 protein: CASSSSRLNEQFF; CDR3 DNA: TGTGCCAGCAGCTCTTCCCGCCTCAATGAGCAGTTCTTC
V gene: TRBV18; clone size: -; J gene: TRBJ2-3; D gene: -; CDR3 protein: CASSPRWDTDTQYF; CDR3 DNA: TGTGCCAGCTCACCACGGTGGGACACAGATACGCAGTATTTT
V gene: TRBV7-9; clone size: few; J gene: TRBJ2-2; D gene: TRBD1; CDR3 protein: CASSFRDRDTGELFF; CDR3 DNA: TGTGCCAGCAGCTTCCGGGACAGGGACACCGGGGAGCTGTTTTTT
V gene: TRBV5-8; clone size: -; J gene: TRBJ2-7; D gene: -; CDR3 protein: CASSIRQPSYEQYF; CDR3 DNA: TGTGCCAGCAGCATCCGACAGCCATCCTACGAGCAGTACTTC
V gene: TRBV7-6; clone size: -; J gene: TRBJ2-3; D gene: TRBD2; CDR3 protein: CASSLGAGGVNTQYF; CDR3 DNA: TGTGCCAGCAGCTTAGGAGCGGGGGGCGTAAATACGCAGTATTTT
V gene: TRBV11-2; clone size: -; J gene: TRBJ2-5; D gene: -; CDR3 protein: CASSLEGNQETQYF; CDR3 DNA: TGTGCCAGCAGCTTAGAAGGCAACCAAGAGACCCAGTACTTC
V gene: TRBV20-1; clone size: -; J gene: TRBJ2-6; D gene: -; CDR3 protein: CSAPYYSGANVLTF; CDR3 DNA: TGCAGTGCCCCTTATTACTCTGGGGCCAACGTCCTGACTTTC
V gene: TRBV25-1; clone size: -; J gene: TRBJ1-1; D gene: -; CDR3 protein: CASRAGLSAYTEAFF; CDR3 DNA: TGTGCCAGCAGGGCCGGGCTCTCGGCTTATACTGAAGCTTTCTTT